This entry lists 23 T cell receptor beta chains sequenced from one sample in a study of cytotoxic CD8 clonotypes in ibrutinib-treated CLL. Generated by immunoSEQ multiplex PCR, the TCRdb table keeps only in-frame clones and is missing some. This sample yields about 130,000 clones, of which around 80% are seen a single time; roughly 12% belongs to the top ten. Sequenced material: PBMCs, taken after 12 months of ibrutinib treatment. Receptor source: a human donor with chronic lymphocytic leukemia.

This clone was detected a few times. The rearrangement uses TRBV7-6 and TRBJ2-4, with TRBD1 identical over 8 bases. Germline V gives CDR1 SGHVS, CDR2 FNYEAQ. V was pared by 4 bases and J by 15 bases, with 17 bases of the junction left unmatched. This CDR3 contains 15 residues. Written as DNA, the CDR3 is TGTGCCAGCAGCTCCGGACAGGGAGCTCCCCCGGGGCTGTACTTC. This translates into CASSSGQGAPPGLYF.

V is TRBV5-1 and J is TRBJ2-2; 7 bases fit TRBD1. Losses at the gene ends were 1 base for V and 2 bases for J; bases not matched to a gene: 5. The CDR3 contains 16 residues. Germline V CDR1 and CDR2: SGHRS, YFSETQ. The CDR3 sequence is CASSLLGQLNTGELFF. The CDR3, as DNA: TGCGCCAGCAGCTTGTTGGGACAGCTAAACACCGGGGAGCTGTTTTTT. Combining the CDR3 with reference TRBV5-1 and TRBJ2-2 gives the whole variable domain KAGVTQTPRYLIKTRGQQVTLSCSPISGHRSVSWYQQTPGQGLQFLFEYFSETQRNKGNFPGRFSGRQFSNSRSEMNVSTLELGDSALYLCASSLLGQLNTGELFFGEGSRLTVL.

J is TRBJ2-4 and V is TRBV7-9; perhaps TRBD1 as D (5 bases). This CDR3 has 12 residues. Per the germline V gene, CDR1 is SEHNR and CDR2 is FQNEAQ (reference sequence). Trimming shortened V by 5 bases and J by 12 bases, and 14 bases separated the two germline ends. The CDR3: CASSSTGRGQYF. CDR3 nucleotides: TGTGCCAGCAGCAGTACAGGAAGGGGTCAGTACTTC. Looking up the rest from reference TRBV7-9 and TRBJ2-4 gives the full variable domain: DTGVSQNPRHKITKRGQNVTFRCDPISEHNRLYWYRQTLGQGPEFLTYFQNEAQLEKSRLLSDRFSAERPKGSFSTLEIQRTEQGDSAMYLCASSSTGRGQYFGAGTRLSVL.

The rearrangement uses TRBV15 and TRBJ2-3; D unresolved. In germline, CDR1 is LNHNV, CDR2 YYDKDF (reference sequence). The V gene lost 4 bases and the J gene lost 4 bases, with 3 bases spanning the gap. The CDR3 extends over 11 amino acids. CDR3 sequence reads: CATSMADTQYF. Written as DNA, the CDR3 is TGTGCCACCAGCATGGCAGATACGCAGTATTTT. The full variable domain, completed using reference TRBV15 and TRBJ2-3, is DAMVIQNPRYQVTQFGKPVTLSCSQTLNHNVMYWYQQKSSQAPKLLFHYYDKDFNNEADTPDNFQSRRPNTSFCFLDIRSPGLGDTAMYLCATSMADTQYFGPGTRLTVL.

The J gene is TRBJ1-2, the V gene TRBV28, with 9 bases that match TRBD1. Losses at the gene ends were 5 bases for V and 4 bases for J; bases not matched to a gene: 5. The CDR3 runs to 14 residues. Germline V gene sequence: CDR1 MDHEN, CDR2 SYDVKM. CDR3 protein: CASSIQGATYGYTF. CDR3 sequence (DNA): TGTGCCAGCAGTATACAGGGGGCTACCTATGGCTACACCTTC.

This clone was recorded a few times. The genes are TRBV7-9 and TRBJ1-5; possible D gene TRBD1, 6 bases. Per germline, CDR1 SEHNR and CDR2 FQNEAQ (reference sequence). This CDR3 is built from 16 residues. Between the trimmed V and J ends, which lost 4 bases and 6 bases, there was a span of 19 bases. The CDR3 bases are TGTGCCAGCAGCTCGCAGGGAGGGGGAGTTGCTCAGCCCCAGCATTTT. As protein: CASSSQGGGVAQPQHF.

A few counts support this clone. V is TRBV7-9 and J is TRBJ1-1; D uncertain. The CDR3 consists of 13 residues. The V gene lost 3 bases and the J gene lost 5 bases, with 10 bases spanning the gap. CDR1 is SEHNR, CDR2 FQNEAQ, per germline (reference sequence). DNA of the CDR3: TGTGCCAGCAGCTTTACATTAGAGACTGAAGCTTTCTTT. As protein: CASSFTLETEAFF.

This rearrangement joins TRBV20-1 to TRBJ2-7; a weak D match, TRBD2 (6 bases). Germline V gene lookup returns CDR1 DFQATT and CDR2 SNEGSKA (reference sequence). The V end lost 6 bases, the J end lost 7 bases, and 13 bases lay between the germline ends. This CDR3 comprises 11 residues. The CDR3 reads CSANLASEQYF. In DNA, the CDR3 is TGCAGTGCAAATCTAGCGTCTGAGCAGTACTTC.

The rearrangement uses TRBV28 and TRBJ1-2; D may be TRBD1 (6 bases). Germline values: CDR1 MDHEN, CDR2 SYDVKM. Trimming pared 5 bases from V and 4 bases from J, leaving 11 bases between. This CDR3 region has 13 residues. Here the CDR3 reads CASSPRTAYGYTF. The CDR3 DNA sequence: TGTGCCAGCAGTCCGCGGACAGCCTATGGCTACACCTTC.

The rearrangement links TRBV5-4 to TRBJ2-5, with D perhaps given as TRBD1 or TRBD2 (5 bases each). The V gene lost 0 bases and the J gene lost 4 bases, with 10 bases spanning the gap. Per the germline V gene, CDR1 is SGHNT and CDR2 is YYREEE (reference sequence). CDR3 length equals 14 residues. This CDR3 is CASSLEVGAETQYF. CDR3 nucleotides: TGTGCCAGCAGCTTGGAGGTCGGGGCAGAGACCCAGTACTTC.

This clone was seen a few times. The rearrangement uses TRBV7-2 and TRBJ2-1; 7 bases agree with TRBD1. The junction had 10 bases not matched to a gene; V was cut back by 5 bases and J by 12 bases. Germline CDR1 SGHTA, CDR2 FQGNSA. CDR3 length: 13 amino acids. CDR3 sequence: CASSVNRGLGQFF. CDR3 in DNA: TGTGCCAGCAGCGTTAACAGGGGTCTCGGGCAGTTCTTC.

The chain has TRBV15 and TRBJ1-5; 7 nucleotides line up with TRBD1. With V trimmed by 3 bases and J by 2 bases, 7 bases remained unmatched. The CDR3 is 16 amino acids. Per the germline V gene, CDR1 is LNHNV and CDR2 is YYDKDF (reference sequence). The CDR3 DNA is TGTGCCACCAGCAGGGCACAGGGGAGTGGCAATCAGCCCCAGCATTTT. Protein product: CATSRAQGSGNQPQHF.

The V gene is TRBV30, the J gene TRBJ1-4; 8 bases map to TRBD1. Losses at the gene ends were 2 bases for V and 7 bases for J; bases not matched to a gene: 3. The CDR3 extends over 13 amino acids. Germline CDR1 reads GTSNPN; CDR2 reads SVGIG (reference sequence). The CDR3, as DNA: TGTGCCTGGAGTAGGACAGGGATTGAAAAACTGTTTTTT. It specifies CAWSRTGIEKLFF.

This clone was observed once. The chain is built from TRBV2 and TRBJ1-2; D might be TRBD1 (6 bases). Germline loops: CDR1 SNHLY, CDR2 FYNNEI. The CDR3 consists of 14 residues. The ends were cut back, 6 bases at V and 1 base at J, with 12 bases in the middle. DNA for the CDR3: TGTGCCAGCAGGGAGGGACATAGTAACTATGGCTACACCTTC. Encoded protein: CASREGHSNYGYTF.

This chain connects TRBV5-4 to TRBJ2-5; D is ambiguous. Trimming removed 1 base at V and 0 bases at J, with 7 bases between. The CDR3 covers 14 residues. Germline loops: CDR1 SGHNT, CDR2 YYREEE (reference sequence). CDR3 DNA sequence: TGTGCCAGCAGCTTGATAGGATACCAAGAGACCCAGTACTTC. Translated: CASSLIGYQETQYF.

The chain couples TRBV9 to TRBJ2-5, with 9 bases fitting TRBD1. Germline V gene data show CDR1 as SGDLS and CDR2 as YYNGEE. This CDR3 has 14 amino acids. The ends lost 3 bases at V and 5 bases at J; junction bases unmatched: 5. Here the CDR3 DNA reads TGTGCCAGCAGCGCAGGACAGGGGTATGAGACCCAGTACTTC. This codes for CASSAGQGYETQYF.

This sequence joins TRBV19 and TRBJ2-2; possibly TRBD2 for D (6 bases). The CDR3 loop spans 16 amino acids. Trimming took off 3 bases at V and 4 bases at J, with 15 bases between the two ends. CDR1 LNHDA and CDR2 SQIVND come from the germline V gene (reference sequence). The CDR3 is CASSIGRERFTGELFF. CDR3 sequence (DNA): TGTGCCAGTAGTATCGGCCGGGAGCGGTTCACCGGGGAGCTGTTTTTT.

This clone was observed once. V and J are TRBV25-1 and TRBJ2-1; 8 nucleotides align to TRBD1. V lost 1 base and J lost 4; bases outside the gene matches: 3. Germline values: CDR1 MGHDK, CDR2 SYGVNS. The CDR3 runs to 15 residues. Here the CDR3 DNA reads TGTGCCAGCAGTGAATTGCAGGGGGCGTACAATGAGCAGTTCTTC. Its translation is CASSELQGAYNEQFF.

The chain is built from TRBV11-1 and TRBJ1-1; 7 bases agree with TRBD1. V gave up 1 base and J gave up 0 bases; unmatched junction bases: 8. CDR1 is SGHAT and CDR2 is FQDESV in the germline V gene (reference sequence). This CDR3 region has 17 residues. Here the CDR3 DNA reads TGTGCCAGCAGCTTAGGGATCTTAACAGGGGTGAACACTGAAGCTTTCTTT. Its translation: CASSLGILTGVNTEAFF.

The chain has TRBV7-3 and TRBJ2-3; D gene ambiguous. The germline CDR1 and CDR2 sequences are SGHTA and FQGTGA. With 5 bases removed from V and 4 bases from J, the gap between germline ends came to 10 bases. The CDR3 totals 13 residues. CDR3 DNA sequence: TGTGCCAGCAGCAAACACCTTCCAGATACGCAGTATTTT. It encodes CASSKHLPDTQYF.

In regard to this clone: At one end, the junction sequence differs from germline, possibly due to a read error. This chain uses TRBV12-5 with TRBJ2-7, with D possibly TRBD1 on 5 matching bases. Germline values: CDR1 LGHNT, CDR2 FRNRAP. The CDR3 sequence is 12 residues long. The DNA of the CDR3 is TGTGCTAGTGGGTCCCCGTTGGGGTATGGGGCCTTC. It specifies CASGSPLGYGAF. Using reference TRBV12-5 and TRBJ2-7 for the parts outside the CDR3, the full variable domain is DARVTQTPRHKVTEMGQEVTMRCQPILGHNTVFWYRQTMMQGLELLAYFRNRAPLDDSGMPKDRFSAEMPDATLATLKIQPSEPRDSAVYFCASGSPLGYGAFGPGTRLTVT.

The gene calls are TRBV7-3 and TRBJ2-3, with 11 bases fitting TRBD2. Germline V gives CDR1 SGHTA, CDR2 FQGTGA. The CDR3 is made up of 15 amino acids. V lost 5 bases and J lost 3; bases outside the gene matches: 4. Here the CDR3 reads CASSQLAGVTDTQYF. CDR3 in DNA: TGTGCCAGCAGCCAACTAGCGGGAGTGACAGATACGCAGTATTTT.

The V and J genes are TRBV11-2 and TRBJ2-5, with TRBD1 as a possible D gene (5 bases). Germline CDR1 and CDR2: SGHAT and FQNNGV. This CDR3 comprises 13 residues. V was cut by 3 bases and J by 1 base, with 6 bases left in between. The CDR3 loop is CASSLGLQETQYF. The CDR3, as DNA: TGTGCCAGCAGCTTGGGGCTCCAAGAGACCCAGTACTTC. Complete variable domain (other parts from reference TRBV11-2 and TRBJ2-5): EAGVAQSPRYKIIEKRQSVAFWCNPISGHATLYWYQQILGQGPKLLIQFQNNGVVDDSQLPKDRFSAERLKGVDSTLKIQPAKLEDSAVYLCASSLGLQETQYFGPGTRLLVL.